This T cell receptor (beta chain) derives from a study of blood T cell repertoires in COVID-19. Overall study context: There were acute and convalescent COVID-19 samples, and they came from the United States, Italy and Spain. Sources were T cells, B-cell-depleted T cells, or PBMCs; the material itself was cDNA or gDNA.

J gave up 7 bases and V 6 bases, and 5 bases lay outside the gene matches. In germline, CDR1 is LNHDA, CDR2 SQIVND (reference sequence). The CDR3 covers 14 residues. As handled by the study authors: Reference gene primer amplification in the assay estimated nucleated cell counts. Clones were sequenced by immunoSEQ multiplex PCR, and TCRdb holds only the in-frame ones, with some missing. That table is the source of V, J and clone size, and D and trimming were worked out from the DNA. The sample lists 150,000 to 200,000 clones, about 86% seen once, with about 7.3% in the top ten. The rearrangement links TRBV19 to TRBJ1-6, with TRBD1 matching over 8 bases. The sequenced material came from peripheral blood. This receptor was identified in a man aged 50 to 60 with active or convalescent COVID-19. The CDR3 spells CASRSRGPNSPLHF. The CDR3 DNA follows: TGTGCCAGTAGGTCCAGGGGGCCGAATTCACCCCTCCACTTT.